What follows are 17 T cell receptor beta chains derived from one specimen sequenced in a study of response to subunit inactivated influenza vaccine. MiXCR, applied by TCRdb to the RT-PCR reads, yields one record per CDR3 protein. Of around 570,000 distinct CDR3 sequences listed, approximately 11% were seen once; the top ten hold around 10%. These data also featured in a second study, about T cells expressing NK-cell markers. That investigation notes: As the method of synthesis, 5'RACE template switching with UMIs yielded TCR beta cDNA.

The source material was PBMCs from blood, sampled on the day of vaccination. These receptors were collected from a man in his forties or fifties who received an inactivated influenza vaccine.

This clonotype was counted a few times. This chain uses TRBV7-8 with TRBJ2-3; TRBD2 aligns across 11 bases. CDR3 length: 18 residues. V was clipped by 5 bases and J by 5 bases; unmatched bases: 15. Germline values: CDR1 SGHVS, CDR2 FQNEAQ. The CDR3 loop reads CASSENPGLAGGVDTQYF. In DNA form, the CDR3 reads TGTGCCAGCAGCGAAAACCCCGGGCTAGCGGGGGGCGTAGATACGCAGTATTTT.

This clonotype was detected only a few times. The rearrangement uses TRBV7-9 and TRBJ1-1; 8 bases match TRBD1. The germline V gene has CDR1 SEHNR and CDR2 FQNEAQ (reference sequence). The CDR3 is 16 residues long. The V gene end was trimmed by 4 bases and the J gene end by 1 base; junction bases not matched to a gene: 8. CDR3 protein: CASSSLDRDENTEAFF. The CDR3 DNA follows: TGTGCCAGCAGCTCCTTGGACAGGGATGAGAACACTGAAGCTTTCTTT.

A few counts support this clonotype. The junction departs from germline at one end; a sequencing error may be responsible. This chain links TRBV7-2 with TRBJ1-5; D remains unclear. CDR3 length: 16 residues. CDR1 is SGHTA, CDR2 FQGNSA, per germline. CDR3: CARSSRLGDRNQPQHF. In DNA form, the CDR3 reads TGTGCCAGAAGCTCTCGCCTCGGGGATCGCAATCAGCCCCAGCATTTT.

This clonotype occurred many times. The junction and the germline gene differ at one end; a read error may be behind it. This chain connects TRBV5-1 to TRBJ1-1; no definite D call. The CDR3 is 14 residues long. Germline values: CDR1 SGHRS, CDR2 YFSETQ. CDR3: CASSLAGKNTEAFF. CDR3 DNA sequence: TGTGCCAGCAGCTTAGCTGGCAAGAACACTGAAGCTTTCTTT.

This clonotype was seen a handful of times. The chain recombines TRBV28 with TRBJ2-3, with D unresolved. This CDR3 is built from 16 residues. Trimming pared 3 bases from V and 3 bases from J, leaving 16 bases between. The V gene's germline CDR1 is MDHEN and CDR2 SYDVKM. This chain's CDR3 is CASSFPPFKSTDTQYF. The CDR3 nucleotides are TGTGCCAGCAGTTTTCCCCCCTTTAAATCGACAGATACGCAGTATTTT.

This clonotype was recorded at least ten times. V and J are TRBV25-1 and TRBJ2-1, with D possibly matching TRBD2 (6 bases). V lost 2 bases and J 0 bases, leaving 11 bases between the germline ends. The V gene's germline CDR1 is MGHDK and CDR2 SYGVNS. The CDR3 runs to 16 residues. The DNA of the CDR3 is TGTGCCAGCAGTGAAATTGGACTATACTCCTACAATGAGCAGTTCTTC. Translated, it gives CASSEIGLYSYNEQFF.

This clonotype has just a few counts. The chain joins TRBV14 to TRBJ2-1; no clear D gene. The CDR3 is made up of 14 amino acids. Trimming stripped 0 bases from V and 4 bases from J, with 7 bases between. Per germline, CDR1 SGHDN and CDR2 FVKESK. The CDR3 coding sequence is TGTGCCAGCAGCCAAGATTTGGGGTACAATGAGCAGTTCTTC. Protein: CASSQDLGYNEQFF.

The CDR3 region has the DNA TGCAGTGCTAGAGTCGGGGGTGGTAGCGGGAGCCTTTCCTACGAGCAGTACTTC. Protein sequence: CSARVGGGSGSLSYEQYF. The rearrangement joins TRBV20-1 to TRBJ2-7, with TRBD2 matching over 9 bases. Germline V lookup: CDR1 DFQATT, CDR2 SNEGSKA (reference sequence). V lost 1 base, J lost 1 base, and 14 bases stayed unmatched. The CDR3 is 18 amino acids.

This clonotype occurred a few times. The CDR3 loop is CASSDAGRETQYF. The CDR3 DNA is TGCGCCAGCAGTGATGCGGGGCGGGAGACCCAGTACTTC. The chain carries TRBV10-1 and TRBJ2-5; D is possibly TRBD2 (6 bases). Germline V gene sequence: CDR1 WNHNN, CDR2 SYGVQD (reference sequence). The CDR3 has 13 residues. The V gene lost 3 bases and the J gene lost 5 bases, with 10 bases spanning the gap.

In its sample, this clonotype was seen a few times. The rearrangement uses TRBV12-3 or TRBV12-4 and TRBJ2-3; unclear D gene. The CDR3 is 14 residues long. Trimming shortened V by 7 bases and J by 0 bases, and 11 bases separated the two germline ends. The CDR3 spells CASIPEPSTDTQYF. The DNA of the CDR3 is TGTGCCAGCATCCCGGAACCGAGCACAGATACGCAGTATTTT.

This chain links TRBV7-9 with TRBJ1-1, with D possibly being TRBD1 (5 bases). The CDR3 covers 12 residues. Looked up from germline, CDR1 is SEHNR and CDR2 is FQNEAQ (reference sequence). V gave up 5 bases and J gave up 11 bases, with 15 bases separating them. The CDR3, as DNA: TGTGCCAGCAGCGGTCCGGTAGAGGGGGCTTTCTTT. It encodes CASSGPVEGAFF. The full variable domain, its missing parts supplied by reference TRBV7-9 and TRBJ1-1, is DTGVSQNPRHKITKRGQNVTFRCDPISEHNRLYWYRQTLGQGPEFLTYFQNEAQLEKSRLLSDRFSAERPKGSFSTLEIQRTEQGDSAMYLCASSGPVEGAFFGQGTRLTVV.

This clonotype occurred a few times. V and J are TRBV4-3 and TRBJ2-7; D is possibly TRBD2 (6 bases). Germline CDR1 and CDR2: LGHNA and YSLEER. V lost 0 bases, J lost 2 bases, and 11 bases lay in between. The CDR3 is 15 residues long. The CDR3 spells CASSQEPGSTYEQYF. CDR3 in DNA: TGCGCCAGCAGCCAAGAACCCGGGAGCACCTACGAGCAGTACTTC.

The rearrangement links TRBV28 to TRBJ2-7; D unresolved. From germline, CDR1 is MDHEN and CDR2 SYDVKM. This CDR3 contains 13 residues. The V end lost 8 bases, the J end lost 0 bases, and 11 bases lay between the germline ends. CDR3 residues: CASYSAISYEQYF. The CDR3 DNA is TGTGCCAGCTACTCTGCGATCTCCTACGAGCAGTACTTC.

This clonotype was seen a few times. This rearrangement joins TRBV6-1 to TRBJ1-1; TRBD1 might be the D (5 bases). The V gene's germline CDR1 is MNHNS and CDR2 SASEGT. The V and J ends lost 8 bases and 5 bases respectively, with 15 bases between them. The CDR3 covers 13 residues. The CDR3 sequence: CASAEDRGTEAFF. CDR3 coding DNA: TGTGCCAGCGCGGAAGACCGGGGGACTGAAGCTTTCTTT.

This clonotype has a count of ten or more. This CDR3 is CASRITGGGYTF. The CDR3 nucleotides read TGTGCCAGCAGAATTACAGGGGGAGGCTACACCTTC. This chain links TRBV12-3 or TRBV12-4 with TRBJ1-2; 8 positions match TRBD1. The CDR3 totals 12 residues. V dropped 6 bases and J dropped 8; count of bases not matched to a gene: 5.

The gene calls are TRBV6-5 and TRBJ1-2; TRBD1 matches 11 bases. V was pared by 2 bases and J by 4 bases, with 3 bases of the junction left unmatched. Germline loops: CDR1 MNHEY, CDR2 SVGAGI. This CDR3 spans 15 amino acids. For the CDR3, the DNA is TGTGCCAGCAGTTACCGGGACAGGGGGACCTATGGCTACACCTTC. Its protein is CASSYRDRGTYGYTF.

This clonotype has just a few counts. The rearrangement links TRBV5-1 to TRBJ2-4, with no clear D. This CDR3 has 15 residues. Germline loops: CDR1 SGHRS, CDR2 YFSETQ. Trimming removed 0 bases from V and 5 bases from J, with 12 bases in between. CDR3 nucleotides: TGCGCCAGCAGCTTGGGGGGTTTTTTGGAAAACATTCAGTACTTC. As protein: CASSLGGFLENIQYF.